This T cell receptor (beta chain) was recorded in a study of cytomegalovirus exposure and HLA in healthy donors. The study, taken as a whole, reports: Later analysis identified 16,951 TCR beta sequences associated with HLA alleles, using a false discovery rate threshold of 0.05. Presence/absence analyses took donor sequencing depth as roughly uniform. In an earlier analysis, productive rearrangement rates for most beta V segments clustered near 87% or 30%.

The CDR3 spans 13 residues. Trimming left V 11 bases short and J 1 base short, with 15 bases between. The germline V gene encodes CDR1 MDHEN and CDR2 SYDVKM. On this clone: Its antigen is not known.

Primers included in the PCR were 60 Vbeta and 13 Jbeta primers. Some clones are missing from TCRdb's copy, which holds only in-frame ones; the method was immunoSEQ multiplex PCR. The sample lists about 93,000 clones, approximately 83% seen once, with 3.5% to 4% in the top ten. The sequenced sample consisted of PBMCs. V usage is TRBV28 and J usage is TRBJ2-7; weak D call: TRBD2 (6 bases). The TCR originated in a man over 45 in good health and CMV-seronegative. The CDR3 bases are TGTGCCGTTCAGGTAGCGGATTCCTACGAGCAGTACTTC. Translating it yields CAVQVADSYEQYF.